The T cell receptor (beta chain) described here comes from a study of PD-1 blockade in classical Hodgkin lymphoma. This table comes from immunoSEQ multiplex PCR, and its TCRdb copy is limited to in-frame clones, with some not included. The sample records roughly 100,000 clones, roughly 78% being singletons. This sample's time point: cycle 4 day 1 (C4D1), after five to seven weeks of nivolumab. There was relapse after autologous stem cell transplantation in every patient, and there was variation in brentuximab vedotin exposure. Study-wide results and limits: Nivolumab initiated under 1 year post-ASCT led to patient exclusion. Newly diagnosed patients had baseline TCR diversity that was reportedly lower than that of healthy donors.

V was shortened by 0 bases and J by 6 bases, with 18 bases between the two germline ends. The CDR3 totals 17 residues. CDR1 KGHSH and CDR2 LQKENI come from the germline V gene. To note about this clone: Its antigen remains unidentified.

The chain uses TRBV18 and TRBJ2-1, with D possibly matching TRBD2 (5 bases). The sample here was peripheral blood mononuclear cells (PBMCs), taken before the fourth cycle of nivolumab. This TCR was recovered from a human donor with classical Hodgkin lymphoma. The CDR3 DNA is TGTGCCAGCTCACCACCGGAAGGACTTACTCCCCTCAATGAGCAGTTCTTC. Translating it yields CASSPPEGLTPLNEQFF.